This is a list of T cell receptor beta chains from one sample in a study of Ad26.COV2.S vaccination and SARS-CoV-2 variants. Assay used: immunoSEQ multiplex PCR; TCRdb lists only in-frame clones, some missing. In the table there are over 450,000 clones, about 88% of which are singletons. The sample consisted of peripheral blood, taken in a trial of Ad26.COV2.S vaccine versus placebo. The receptors here all came from a person aged 18 to 65 who received the Ad26.COV2.S COVID-19 vaccine or a placebo. Each CDR3 is given with its conserved first and last residue. The D gene is left open where the match is weak. Size values are once, few and many counts, or a class for expanded clones, and some rows have none.

j_gene	abundance	v_gene	d_gene	CDR3aa	CDR3nt
TRBJ1-1	-	TRBV18	-	CASSPVVAAKAMNTEAFF	TGTGCCAGCTCACCTGTTGTTGCGGCAAAGGCGATGAACACTGAAGCTTTCTTT
TRBJ1-1	-	TRBV6-1	-	CASSGRLTLMNTEAFF	TGTGCCAGCAGTGGCCGCCTTACTCTTATGAACACTGAAGCTTTCTTT
TRBJ2-6	-	TRBV7-3	TRBD1	CASSTGQGNVLTF	TGTGCCAGCAGCACCGGACAGGGCAACGTCCTGACTTTC
TRBJ1-6	-	TRBV27	-	CASSPISRSPLHF	TGTGCCAGCAGTCCCATCTCGAGATCACCCCTCCACTTT
TRBJ1-5	-	TRBV5-4	-	CASSFLSYSNQPQHF	TGTGCCAGCAGCTTTTTGTCTTATAGCAATCAGCCCCAGCATTTT
TRBJ2-7	-	TRBV2	TRBD1	CATSSGTGIYEQYF	TGTGCCACCTCGTCCGGGACAGGGATCTACGAGCAGTACTTC
TRBJ2-1	-	TRBV7-4	-	CASRLTGPEYNEQFF	TGTGCCAGCAGACTTACGGGGCCAGAATACAATGAGCAGTTCTTC
TRBJ1-4	once	TRBV5-1	-	CASSLGPPNEKLFF	TGCGCCAGCAGCTTGGGGCCGCCTAATGAAAAACTGTTTTTT
TRBJ1-2	-	TRBV7-9	TRBD1	CASSSGDREAYYGYTF	TGTGCCAGCAGCTCGGGAGACAGGGAGGCATACTATGGCTACACCTTC
TRBJ1-4	-	TRBV12-3/TRBV12-4	-	CASRDGGGEKLFF	TGTGCCAGCAGAGACGGTGGAGGTGAAAAACTGTTTTTT
TRBJ2-1	-	TRBV30	-	CAWRRVLHEQFF	TGTGCCTGGAGAAGGGTGCTTCATGAGCAGTTCTTC
TRBJ1-2	-	TRBV5-4	-	CASSSKVQGYNYGYTF	TGTGCCAGCAGCTCCAAGGTCCAGGGGTACAACTATGGCTACACCTTC
TRBJ2-1	-	TRBV4-3	TRBD1	CASSQDVTGGHNEQFF	TGCGCCAGCAGCCAAGACGTGACAGGGGGACACAATGAGCAGTTCTTC
TRBJ2-1	-	TRBV28	TRBD2	CASTQTGTSGRNEQFF	TGTGCCAGCACCCAAACCGGGACTAGCGGGAGGAATGAGCAGTTCTTC
TRBJ2-3	-	TRBV3-1/TRBV3-2	-	CASSQAHGGGTQYF	TGTGCCAGCAGCCAAGCACACGGGGGAGGTACGCAGTATTTT
TRBJ1-1	-	TRBV11-2	-	CASSLGYGPRTEAFF	TGTGCCAGCAGCTTAGGTTATGGGCCGAGGACTGAAGCTTTCTTT
TRBJ1-1	-	TRBV4-1	-	CASTPPQGNTEAFF	TGCGCCAGCACCCCACCCCAGGGGAACACTGAAGCTTTCTTT
TRBJ1-2	-	TRBV10-2	TRBD1	CAIKSGTGGLNYGYTF	TGCGCCATCAAGTCCGGGACAGGGGGATTAAACTATGGCTACACCTTC
TRBJ2-5	-	TRBV6-5	-	CASSSRQETQYF	TGTGCCAGCAGCTCAAGACAAGAGACCCAGTACTTC
TRBJ1-2	-	TRBV19	-	CASSIDWQGGGYTF	TGTGCCAGTAGTATAGACTGGCAGGGCGGTGGCTACACCTTC
TRBJ1-1	-	TRBV6-5	-	CAPRGVPNTEAFF	TGTGCCCCCCGCGGGGTCCCGAACACTGAAGCTTTCTTT
TRBJ2-5	once	TRBV7-9	TRBD1	CASSPNRGKETQYF	TGTGCCAGCAGCCCTAACAGGGGAAAAGAGACCCAGTACTTC
TRBJ2-1	-	TRBV5-6	-	CASSLSGKSYNEQFF	TGTGCCAGCAGCTTGTCGGGGAAGTCCTACAATGAGCAGTTCTTC
TRBJ1-6	-	TRBV28	-	CASRTGTRHMPLHF	TGTGCCAGCAGAACCGGGACAAGGCATATGCCCCTCCACTTT
TRBJ1-1	-	TRBV6-5	-	CASIDDATEAFF	TGTGCCAGCATAGACGACGCAACTGAAGCTTTCTTT
TRBJ1-2	-	TRBV5-6	TRBD1	CASSSDRAFYGYTF	TGTGCCAGCAGCTCAGACAGGGCTTTCTATGGCTACACCTTC
TRBJ2-5	-	TRBV29-1	-	CSVGGPERAIQETQYF	TGCAGCGTTGGGGGGCCGGAACGAGCGATACAAGAGACCCAGTACTTC
TRBJ1-5	-	TRBV7-8	-	CASSLWEGLNQPQHF	TGTGCCAGCAGCTTATGGGAGGGATTAAATCAGCCCCAGCATTTT
TRBJ1-2	once	TRBV3-1/TRBV3-2	TRBD1	CASSQRDRPPWDYTF	TGTGCCAGCAGCCAACGGGACAGGCCCCCCTGGGACTACACCTTC
TRBJ1-2	-	TRBV11-2	TRBD1	CASSSPRQGRGYTF	TGTGCCAGCAGCTCCCCCCGACAGGGACGGGGCTACACCTTC
TRBJ2-1	-	TRBV5-1	TRBD2	CASSLTLAGGDKFF	TGCGCCAGCAGCTTGACACTAGCGGGAGGTGACAAGTTCTTC
TRBJ2-1	-	TRBV11-3	-	CASSLEGTRNNEQFF	TGTGCCAGCAGCTTAGAAGGGACAAGGAACAATGAGCAGTTCTTC
TRBJ1-6	-	TRBV6-2/TRBV6-3	-	CASSRILSSPLHF	TGTGCCAGCAGTCGAATCCTCAGCTCACCCCTCCACTTT
TRBJ1-1	-	TRBV3-1/TRBV3-2	-	CASSRGGDPGETFF	TGTGCCAGCAGTCGAGGTGGCGATCCTGGAGAGACTTTCTTT
TRBJ2-4	-	TRBV4-1	-	CASSQEPQGGENIQYF	TGCGCCAGCAGCCAAGAGCCACAGGGAGGGGAAAACATTCAGTACTTC
TRBJ1-2	-	TRBV10-2	TRBD1	CASRAGGAGSGYTF	TGCGCCAGCAGGGCAGGGGGCGCAGGTAGTGGCTACACCTTC
TRBJ1-3	-	TRBV2	TRBD1	CASRWDRASGNTIYF	TGTGCCAGCAGGTGGGACAGAGCCTCTGGAAACACCATATATTTT
TRBJ2-7	few	TRBV6-5	-	CASSYSWTLTYEQYF	TGTGCCAGCAGTTACAGCTGGACCCTAACCTACGAGCAGTACTTC
TRBJ1-2	-	TRBV6-4	-	CASSEDSRHGYTF	TGTGCCAGCAGTGAGGACTCTCGGCATGGCTACACCTTC
TRBJ2-1	-	TRBV6-1	-	CASSEGVGYRSSYNEQFF	TGTGCCAGCAGTGAAGGTGTCGGCTACAGGAGCTCCTACAATGAGCAGTTCTTC
TRBJ1-5	-	TRBV25-1	-	CASSESQEYQPQHF	TGTGCCAGCAGTGAATCACAGGAGTATCAGCCCCAGCATTTT
TRBJ2-3	-	TRBV30	TRBD2	CAWTSGSTDTQYF	TGTGCCTGGACTAGCGGTAGCACAGATACGCAGTATTTT
TRBJ2-1	-	TRBV18	TRBD2	CASSSTSGHNEQFF	TGTGCCAGCTCATCAACTAGCGGGCACAATGAGCAGTTCTTC
TRBJ2-2	-	TRBV4-3	-	CASSQVDRTGELFF	TGCGCCAGCAGCCAAGTTGATCGCACCGGGGAGCTGTTTTTT
TRBJ1-4	once	TRBV27	-	CASSPGGLGKKLFF	TGTGCCAGCAGCCCCGGGGGGCTAGGGAAAAAACTGTTTTTT
TRBJ2-7	-	TRBV28	-	CASTPAGLVFDEQYF	TGTGCCAGCACCCCCGCTGGGCTAGTTTTCGACGAGCAGTACTTC
TRBJ2-2	-	TRBV15	-	CATSRDLSTGELFF	TGTGCCACCAGCAGAGATCTGAGCACCGGGGAGCTGTTTTTT
TRBJ1-2	-	TRBV9	-	CASSVAPAPNYGYTF	TGTGCCAGCAGCGTAGCCCCCGCTCCTAACTATGGCTACACCTTC
TRBJ2-3	-	TRBV5-1	TRBD2	CASSWTSGNPDTQYF	TGCGCCAGCAGCTGGACTAGCGGGAACCCAGATACGCAGTATTTT
TRBJ1-5	few	TRBV6-5	TRBD1	CASSTDRGQNQPQHF	TGTGCCAGCAGCACCGACAGGGGGCAAAATCAGCCCCAGCATTTT
TRBJ2-2	-	TRBV13	-	CASSLNPVNVYAGELFF	TGTGCCAGCAGCTTAAACCCAGTAAATGTTTATGCCGGGGAGCTGTTTTTT